This T cell receptor beta chain was obtained from a study of PD-1 blockade in classical Hodgkin lymphoma. Every one of the patients relapsed after autologous stem cell transplantation (brentuximab vedotin exposure was variable). The best responses consisted of complete response, partial response or progressive disease. Findings and limits, study-wide: Prior to therapy, complete responders displayed diversity much like that of newly diagnosed patients. Unlike CD8+ TCR diversity, which did not rise significantly by C4D1, CD4+ TCR diversity did. Nothing has yet pinned down what causes the repertoire differences, possibly disease activity or prior therapy.

Germline trimming cut 1 base from V and 0 bases from J; bases unmatched to any gene: 7. The CDR3 length is 17 residues. Per the germline V gene, CDR1 is SGHKS and CDR2 is YYEKEE (reference sequence). Repertoires were generated with immunoSEQ multiplex PCR, while TCRdb's copy carries only in-frame clones and drops some. The sample lists about 94,000 clones; nearly 90% were seen once. Regarding this clone: The antigen is undetermined.

This clonotype was sampled from a human donor with classical Hodgkin lymphoma. This chain links TRBV5-5 with TRBJ1-3; 7 positions agree with TRBD1. Sample: peripheral blood mononuclear cells (PBMCs), taken before the second cycle of nivolumab. CDR3 sequence (DNA): TGTGCCAGCAGCTTGAGGGGACAGACTAACTCTGGAAACACCATATATTTT. Its translation is CASSLRGQTNSGNTIYF. Full variable domain (rest looked up from reference TRBV5-5 and TRBJ1-3): DAGVTQSPTHLIKTRGQQVTLRCSPISGHKSVSWYQQVLGQGPQFIFQYYEKEERGRGNFPDRFSARQFPNYSSELNVNALLLGDSALYLCASSLRGQTNSGNTIYFGEGSWLTVV.